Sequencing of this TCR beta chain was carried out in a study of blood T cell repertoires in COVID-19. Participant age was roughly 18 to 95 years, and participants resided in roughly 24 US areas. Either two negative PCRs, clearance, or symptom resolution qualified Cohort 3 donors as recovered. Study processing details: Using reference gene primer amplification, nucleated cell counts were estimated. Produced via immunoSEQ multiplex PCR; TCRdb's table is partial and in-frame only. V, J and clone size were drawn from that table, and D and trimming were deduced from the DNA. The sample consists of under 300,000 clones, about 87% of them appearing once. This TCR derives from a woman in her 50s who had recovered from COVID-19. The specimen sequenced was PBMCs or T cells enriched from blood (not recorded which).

This CDR3 reads CAIGGQGHSPLHF. DNA of the CDR3: TGTGCCATCGGCGGACAGGGTCATTCACCCCTCCACTTT. This sequence joins TRBV10-3 and TRBJ1-6, with 8 bases that match TRBD1. The germline CDR1 and CDR2 sequences are ENHRY and SYGVKD. J was trimmed by 8 bases and V by 8 bases; bases with no gene match: 5. CDR3 length: 13 amino acids.